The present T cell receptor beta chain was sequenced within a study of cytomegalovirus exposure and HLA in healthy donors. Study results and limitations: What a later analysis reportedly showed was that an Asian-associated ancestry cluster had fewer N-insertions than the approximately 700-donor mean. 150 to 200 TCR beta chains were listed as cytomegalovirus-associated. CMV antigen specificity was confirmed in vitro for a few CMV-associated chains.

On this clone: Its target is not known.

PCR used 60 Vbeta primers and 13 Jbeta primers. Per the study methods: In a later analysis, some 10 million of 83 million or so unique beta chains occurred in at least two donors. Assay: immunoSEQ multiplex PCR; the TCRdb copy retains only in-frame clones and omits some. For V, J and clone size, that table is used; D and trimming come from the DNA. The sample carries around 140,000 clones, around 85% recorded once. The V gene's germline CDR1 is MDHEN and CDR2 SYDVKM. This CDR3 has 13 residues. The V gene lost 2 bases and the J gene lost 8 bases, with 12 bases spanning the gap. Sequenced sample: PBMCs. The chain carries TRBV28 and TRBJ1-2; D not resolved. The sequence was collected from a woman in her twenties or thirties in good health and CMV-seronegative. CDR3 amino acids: CASSLPLGQGYTF. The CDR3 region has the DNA TGTGCCAGCAGTTTACCGCTTGGGCAAGGCTACACCTTC.